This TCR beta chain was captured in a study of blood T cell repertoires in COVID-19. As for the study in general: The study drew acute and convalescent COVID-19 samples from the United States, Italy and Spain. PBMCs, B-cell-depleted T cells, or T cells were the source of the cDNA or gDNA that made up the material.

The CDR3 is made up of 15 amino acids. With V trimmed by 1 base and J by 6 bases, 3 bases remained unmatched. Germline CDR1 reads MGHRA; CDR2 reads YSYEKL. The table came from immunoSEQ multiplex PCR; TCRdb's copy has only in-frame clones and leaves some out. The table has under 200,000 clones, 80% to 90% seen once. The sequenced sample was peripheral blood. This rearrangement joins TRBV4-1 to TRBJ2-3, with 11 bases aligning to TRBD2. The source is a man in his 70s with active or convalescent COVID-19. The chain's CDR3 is CASSQASGRPDTQYF. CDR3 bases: TGCGCCAGCAGCCAAGCTAGCGGGAGGCCGGATACGCAGTATTTT.